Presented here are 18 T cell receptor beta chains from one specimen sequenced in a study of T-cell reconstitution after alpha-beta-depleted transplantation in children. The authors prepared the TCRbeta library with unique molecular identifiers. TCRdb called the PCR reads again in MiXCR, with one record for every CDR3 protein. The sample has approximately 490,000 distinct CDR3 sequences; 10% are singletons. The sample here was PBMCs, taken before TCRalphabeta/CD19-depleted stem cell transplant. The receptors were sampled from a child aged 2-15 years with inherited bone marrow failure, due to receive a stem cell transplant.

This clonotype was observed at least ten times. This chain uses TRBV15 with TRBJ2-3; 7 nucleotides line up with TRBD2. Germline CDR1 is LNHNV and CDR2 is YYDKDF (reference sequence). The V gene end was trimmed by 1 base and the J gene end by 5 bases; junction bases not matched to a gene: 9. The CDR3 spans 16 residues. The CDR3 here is CATSRVRMGGRDTQYF. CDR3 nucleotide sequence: TGTGCCACCAGCAGAGTCCGAATGGGAGGGCGAGATACGCAGTATTTT.

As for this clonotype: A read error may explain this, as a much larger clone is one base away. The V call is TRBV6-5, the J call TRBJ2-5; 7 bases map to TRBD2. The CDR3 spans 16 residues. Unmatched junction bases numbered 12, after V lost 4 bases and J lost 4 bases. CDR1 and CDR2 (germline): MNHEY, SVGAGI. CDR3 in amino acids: CASSSVGGSRLETQYF. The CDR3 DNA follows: TGTGCCAGCAGTTCCGTGGGAGGGTCGCGTTTAGAGACCCAGTACTTC.

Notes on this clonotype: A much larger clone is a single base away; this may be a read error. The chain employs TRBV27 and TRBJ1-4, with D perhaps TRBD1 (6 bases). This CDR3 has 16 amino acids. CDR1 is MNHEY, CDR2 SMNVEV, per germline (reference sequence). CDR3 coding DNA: TGTGCCAGCAGTTTAATAGTTGGGGGGCCAGAGGAAAACCTGTTTTTT. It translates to CASSLIVGGPEENLFF.

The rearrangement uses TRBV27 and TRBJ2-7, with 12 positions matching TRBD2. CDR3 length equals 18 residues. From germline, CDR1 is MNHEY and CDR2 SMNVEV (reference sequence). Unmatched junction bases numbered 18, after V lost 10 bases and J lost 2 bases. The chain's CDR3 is CATNHVGTSGRRTYEQYF. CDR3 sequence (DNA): TGTGCCACCAATCACGTAGGAACTAGCGGGAGGAGGACCTACGAGCAGTACTTC.

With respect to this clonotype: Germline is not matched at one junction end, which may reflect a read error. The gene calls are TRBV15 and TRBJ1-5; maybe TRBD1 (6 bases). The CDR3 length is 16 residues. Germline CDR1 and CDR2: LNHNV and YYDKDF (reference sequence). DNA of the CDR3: TGTGCCACCAGCAGAGACCGGACAGCTTTTAATCATCCCCAGCATTTT. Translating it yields CATSRDRTAFNHPQHF.

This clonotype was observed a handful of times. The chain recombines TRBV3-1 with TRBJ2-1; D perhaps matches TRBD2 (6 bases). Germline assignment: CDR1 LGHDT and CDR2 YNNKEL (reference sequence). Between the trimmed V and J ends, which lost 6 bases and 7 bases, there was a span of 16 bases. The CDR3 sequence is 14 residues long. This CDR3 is CASSPRDSVNEQFF. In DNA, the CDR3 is TGTGCCAGCAGTCCCCGGGACTCGGTGAATGAGCAGTTCTTC.

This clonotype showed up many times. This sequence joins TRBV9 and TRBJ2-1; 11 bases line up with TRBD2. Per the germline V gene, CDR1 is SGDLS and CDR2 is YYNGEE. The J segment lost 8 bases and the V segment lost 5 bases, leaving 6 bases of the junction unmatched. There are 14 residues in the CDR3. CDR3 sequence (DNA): TGTGCCAGCAGTCCTACTAGCGGGAGCGATGAGCAGTTCTTC. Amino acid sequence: CASSPTSGSDEQFF.

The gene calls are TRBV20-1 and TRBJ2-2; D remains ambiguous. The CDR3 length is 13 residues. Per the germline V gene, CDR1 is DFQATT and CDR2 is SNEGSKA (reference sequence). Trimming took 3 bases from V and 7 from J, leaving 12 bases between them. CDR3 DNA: TGCAGTGCTAGCGTGGATCCGGGCGGGGAGCTGTTTTTT. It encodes CSASVDPGGELFF.

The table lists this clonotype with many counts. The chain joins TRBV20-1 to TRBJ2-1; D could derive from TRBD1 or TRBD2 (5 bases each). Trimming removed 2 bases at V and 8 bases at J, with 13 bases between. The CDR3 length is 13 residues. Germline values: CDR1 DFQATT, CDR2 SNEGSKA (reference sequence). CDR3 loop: CSARYRRVYEQFF. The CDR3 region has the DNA TGCAGTGCTAGATACAGGCGGGTGTATGAGCAGTTCTTC.

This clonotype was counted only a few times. CDR3 protein: CASSLGGGSGEQFF. The CDR3 DNA is TGTGCCAGCAGCTTAGGTGGCGGATCGGGTGAGCAGTTCTTC. The chain uses TRBV7-8 and TRBJ2-1; no clear D gene. Per the germline V gene, CDR1 is SGHVS and CDR2 is FQNEAQ. V dropped 1 base and J dropped 9 bases, with 13 bases sitting between them. CDR3 size: 14 residues.

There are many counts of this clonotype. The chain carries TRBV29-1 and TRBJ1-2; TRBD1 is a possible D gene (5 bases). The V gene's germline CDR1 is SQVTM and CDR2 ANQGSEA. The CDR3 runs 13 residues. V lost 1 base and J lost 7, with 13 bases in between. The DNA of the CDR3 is TGCAGCGTTGAAGTTTATTCAGGGTTTGGCTACACCTTC. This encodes CSVEVYSGFGYTF.

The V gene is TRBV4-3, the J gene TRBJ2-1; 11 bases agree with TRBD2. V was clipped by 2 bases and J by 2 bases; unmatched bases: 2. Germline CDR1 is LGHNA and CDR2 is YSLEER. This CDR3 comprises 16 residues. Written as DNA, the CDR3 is TGCGCCAGCAGCCAAACGACTAGCGGGACCTACAATGAGCAGTTCTTC. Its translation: CASSQTTSGTYNEQFF.

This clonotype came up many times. As DNA, the CDR3 is TGTGCCAGCAGTTTCGGTTTCAATCAGCCCCAGCATTTT. Protein sequence: CASSFGFNQPQHF. This chain links TRBV27 with TRBJ1-5; D not resolved. The V and J ends lost 3 bases and 3 bases respectively, with 6 bases between them. CDR3 length: 13 residues. The V gene's germline CDR1 is MNHEY and CDR2 SMNVEV (reference sequence).

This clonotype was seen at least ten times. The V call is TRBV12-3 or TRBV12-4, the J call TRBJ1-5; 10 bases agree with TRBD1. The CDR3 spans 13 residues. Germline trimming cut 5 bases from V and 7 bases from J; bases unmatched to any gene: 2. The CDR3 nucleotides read TGTGCCAGCAGTGGGACAGGGGTGCAGCCCCAGCATTTT. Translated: CASSGTGVQPQHF.

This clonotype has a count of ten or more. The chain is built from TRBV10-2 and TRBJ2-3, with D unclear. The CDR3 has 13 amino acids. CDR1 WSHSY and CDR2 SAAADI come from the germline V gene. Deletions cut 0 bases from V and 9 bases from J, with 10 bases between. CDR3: CASSESMAYTQYF. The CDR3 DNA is TGCGCCAGCAGTGAGTCGATGGCATACACGCAGTATTTT.

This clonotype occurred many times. This CDR3 is CSARVFRANTDTQYF. The CDR3 nucleotides read TGCAGTGCTAGAGTTTTCCGGGCGAACACAGATACGCAGTATTTT. The genes are TRBV20-1 and TRBJ2-3; no definite D call. V gave up 1 base and J gave up 2 bases, with 13 bases separating them. This CDR3 has 15 amino acids. Germline CDR1 and CDR2: DFQATT and SNEGSKA (reference sequence).

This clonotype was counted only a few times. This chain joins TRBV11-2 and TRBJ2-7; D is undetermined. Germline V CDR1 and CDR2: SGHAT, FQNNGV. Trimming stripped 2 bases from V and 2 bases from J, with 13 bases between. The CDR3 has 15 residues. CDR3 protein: CASSLTGRPAYEQYF. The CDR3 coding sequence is TGTGCCAGCAGCTTAACCGGCAGGCCCGCCTACGAGCAGTACTTC. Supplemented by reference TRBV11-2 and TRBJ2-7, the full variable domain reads EAGVAQSPRYKIIEKRQSVAFWCNPISGHATLYWYQQILGQGPKLLIQFQNNGVVDDSQLPKDRFSAERLKGVDSTLKIQPAKLEDSAVYLCASSLTGRPAYEQYFGPGTRLTVT.

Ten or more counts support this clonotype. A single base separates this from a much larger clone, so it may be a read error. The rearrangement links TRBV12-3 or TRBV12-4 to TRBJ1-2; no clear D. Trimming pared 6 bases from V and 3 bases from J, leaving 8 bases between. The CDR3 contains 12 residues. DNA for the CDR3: TGTGCCAGCAGCTTCGGGGACTATGGCTACACCTTC. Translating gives CASSFGDYGYTF.